This is a list of T cell receptor beta chains from one sample in a study of CD8 T cells in ankylosing spondylitis. TCRdb recomputed calls from the 5' RACE reads with MiXCR, one row per CDR3 protein. The data show about 310,000 distinct CDR3 sequences, about 20% seen once. Sequencing was done on a sample of blood, either unsorted or a sorted T cell fraction (not recorded which). These receptors were taken from a female donor with ankylosing spondylitis or in good health (not recorded which). Each CDR3 is given with its conserved first and last residue. A D gene is named only where the DNA matches it firmly. Clone size is not always given. Where it is, it says once, few, many or a class for expanded clones.

abundance	d_gene	v_gene	j_gene	CDR3nt	CDR3aa
.	.	TRBV20-1	TRBJ2-6	TGCAGTGCTAGAGATCTCGGAGGCTCTGGGGCCAACGTCCTGACTTTC	CSARDLGGSGANVLTF
.	.	TRBV25-1	TRBJ2-2	TGTGCCAGCAGTGAATTCCCGGGCGGGGAGCTGTTTTTT	CASSEFPGGELFF
many	TRBD1	TRBV20-1	TRBJ1-5	TGCAGTGCTAAGCCTCGACAGGGGGCAAATCAGCCCCAGCATTTT	CSAKPRQGANQPQHF
few	.	TRBV6-1	TRBJ1-5	TGTGCCACCCAGCAGTTTTCAGGAAGCAATCAGCCCCAGCATTTT	CATQQFSGSNQPQHF
.	.	TRBV6-1	TRBJ2-3	TGTGCCAGTGGGCGGGATAGCACAGATACGCAGTATTTT	CASGRDSTDTQYF
many	.	TRBV5-1	TRBJ2-1	TGCGCCAGCAGTAGGTTACCGGGACCCATGGGGCGGTTTACCTACAATGAGCAGTTCTTC	CASSRLPGPMGRFTYNEQFF
.	.	TRBV14	TRBJ2-3	TGTGCCAGCAGCCGCTTCAGCACAGATACGCAGTATTTT	CASSRFSTDTQYF
many	.	TRBV29-1	TRBJ2-3	TGCAGCGTTGAAGTGCCAGGGGCGGATACGCAGTATTTT	CSVEVPGADTQYF
.	TRBD2	TRBV5-5	TRBJ2-1	TGTGCCAGCAGCGCGGGACTAGCGGGAGGCTCCTACAATGAGCAGTTCTTC	CASSAGLAGGSYNEQFF
.	TRBD2	TRBV28	TRBJ2-7	TGTGCCAGCAGTTTTCCCCAGGGAGGGGCCTCCTACGAGCAGTACTTC	CASSFPQGGASYEQYF
many	TRBD1	TRBV12-3/TRBV12-4	TRBJ2-2	TGTGCCAGCCAAAGGACAGGGGACACCGGGGAGCTGTTTTTT	CASQRTGDTGELFF
many	.	TRBV12-3/TRBV12-4	TRBJ2-7	TGTGCCAGCAGTTTTAACTCGGGACCCTACGAGCAGTACTTC	CASSFNSGPYEQYF
few	TRBD2	TRBV23-1	TRBJ2-7	TGCGCCAGCAGTCGGACTAGGGGATCCTACGAGCAGTACTTC	CASSRTRGSYEQYF
.	.	TRBV7-9	TRBJ2-3	TGTGCCAGCAGCTCCAGGAGGGCGGTGAGCACAGATACGCAGTATTTT	CASSSRRAVSTDTQYF
.	TRBD1	TRBV6-1	TRBJ1-5	TGTGCCAGCAGTGAGGGGACAGCCTACAATCAGCCCCAGCATTTT	CASSEGTAYNQPQHF
.	TRBD1	TRBV20-1	TRBJ1-2	TGCAGTGCTAGAGATCCTGGGACAGGGCGAGGAGGCTACACCTTC	CSARDPGTGRGGYTF
.	.	TRBV6-5	TRBJ2-1	TGTGCCAGCAGTTACTCCAGGGACACCTACAATGAGCAGTTCTTC	CASSYSRDTYNEQFF
.	.	TRBV24-1	TRBJ2-1	TGTGCCACCAGTGATTCGCCGGGACTTTCCTACAATGAGCAGTTCTTC	CATSDSPGLSYNEQFF
few	TRBD2	TRBV27	TRBJ2-7	TGTGCCAGCAGATTTAAGCGGGAGGGTCACGAGCAGTACTTC	CASRFKREGHEQYF
.	.	TRBV20-1	TRBJ2-1	TGCAGTGCTATCCCCGGGACACGGATTGTGAATGAGCAGTTCTTC	CSAIPGTRIVNEQFF
.	TRBD2	TRBV3-1	TRBJ2-1	TGTGCCAGCAGACCGAGCGGGAGGTCCTACAATGAGGAGTTCTTC	CASRPSGRSYNEEFF
few	.	TRBV20-1	TRBJ2-7	TGCAGTGCTTGGGGGGCAACCTACGAGCAGTACTTC	CSAWGATYEQYF
.	.	TRBV24-1	TRBJ2-5	TGTGCCACCAGCCAGGGGACACGGCGGGAGGAGACCCAGTACTTC	CATSQGTRREETQYF
.	.	TRBV20-1	TRBJ2-5	TGCAGTGCTGCCCCAGGGACGGCCCAAGAGACCCAGTACTTC	CSAAPGTAQETQYF
.	.	TRBV4-3	TRBJ1-1	TGCGCCAGCAGCCAAGGACTGGGGGCGCGGACTGAAGCTTTCTTT	CASSQGLGARTEAFF
many	.	TRBV29-1	TRBJ2-2	TGCAGCGTTGAACCGGGAAGGGGCACCGGGGAGCTGTTTTTT	CSVEPGRGTGELFF
few	TRBD2	TRBV5-5	TRBJ2-3	TGTGCCAGCAGCCCCCCGGGACTAGCGACAGATACGCAGTATTTT	CASSPPGLATDTQYF
many	TRBD1	TRBV7-6	TRBJ2-7	TGTGCCAGCAGCTTTAGTCGGGCTGCCGGACAGGGGAAGCGAGAGCAGTACTTC	CASSFSRAAGQGKREQYF
few	.	TRBV28	TRBJ2-2	TGTGCCAGCAGAAGATCAACCGGGGAGCTGTTTTTT	CASRRSTGELFF
.	.	TRBV20-1	TRBJ1-2	TGCAGTGCTAGAGTAGATTATGGCTACACCTTC	CSARVDYGYTF
.	.	TRBV6-5	TRBJ2-6	TGTGCCAGCAGTTACTCGGGGACACGTCCCTCTGGGGCCAACGTCCTGACTTTC	CASSYSGTRPSGANVLTF
.	TRBD1	TRBV27	TRBJ2-7	TGTGCCAGCAGTTCTGGACAGGGTCCACACGAGCAGTACTTC	CASSSGQGPHEQYF
.	.	TRBV23-1	TRBJ2-3	TGCGCCAGCAGTCAATACCGGGCGCCCGATACGCAGTATTTT	CASSQYRAPDTQYF
few	.	TRBV7-9	TRBJ2-1	TGTGCCAGCAGCTCTACCGGGGGTATGCAGTTCTTC	CASSSTGGMQFF
.	.	TRBV3-1	TRBJ2-3	TGTGCCAGCAGCCGTGGTATAGGAGGGAGAAGCACAGATACGCAGTATTTT	CASSRGIGGRSTDTQYF
.	.	TRBV4-3	TRBJ2-3	TGCGCCAGCAGCCAAGGTCCGTGGACAGATACGCAGTATTTT	CASSQGPWTDTQYF
.	.	TRBV20-1	TRBJ1-1	TGCAGTGCTAGTGATGGAGGGGAAGCTTTCTTT	CSASDGGEAFF
few	.	TRBV24-1	TRBJ2-1	TGTGCCACCAGTGGTGGGGCTTACAATGAGCAGTTCTTC	CATSGGAYNEQFF
few	TRBD1	TRBV20-1	TRBJ1-4	TGCAGTGCTGTAGGGGGCGGGGCATCTAATGAAAAACTGTTTTTT	CSAVGGGASNEKLFF
many	.	TRBV6-5	TRBJ1-4	TGTGCCAGCAGTTACTCGACGGGGGAAAAACTGTTTTTT	CASSYSTGEKLFF
once	.	TRBV3-1	TRBJ2-1	TGTGCCAGCAGCCCCGGAGAGGGGTGGAATGAGCAGTTCTTC	CASSPGEGWNEQFF
.	.	TRBV20-1	TRBJ2-4	TGCAGTGCTCGCTCCCCTAGGGCAGCCAAAAACATTCAGTACTTC	CSARSPRAAKNIQYF